In this sample, the clone carrying this T cell receptor beta chain turned up once. What it recognizes is unknown. 60 Vbeta and 13 Jbeta primers were used in PCR. Clones were sequenced by immunoSEQ multiplex PCR, and TCRdb holds only the in-frame ones, with some missing. The table shows 120,000 or so clones, with about 81% occurring only once. The entry originates in a study of cytomegalovirus exposure and HLA in healthy donors. General study results and limits: The authors listed 180 or so TCR beta chains as cytomegalovirus-associated.

The V gene's germline CDR1 is WSHSY and CDR2 SAAADI. The CDR3 has 16 amino acids. V lost 6 bases, J lost 1 base, and 7 bases stayed unmatched. The receptor comes from a woman aged 45-60 years in good health and CMV-seropositive. Sequenced: PBMCs. The rearrangement uses TRBV10-2 and TRBJ2-1, with TRBD2 matching over 9 bases. As DNA, the CDR3 is TGCGCCAGCAGCCGCCGACTAGCGGCGTCCTACAATGAGCAGTTCTTC. Translating it yields CASSRRLAASYNEQFF.